The sequence of this T cell receptor beta chain was determined in a study of shared clonotypes between healthy human individuals. TCRdb's table, derived via immunoSEQ multiplex PCR, lists solely in-frame clones and lacks some. The sample has around 500,000 clones, roughly 77% seen once. Germline trimming cut 5 bases from V and 4 bases from J; bases unmatched to any gene: 8. Germline CDR1 and CDR2: SGHTA and FQGNSA. The CDR3 length is 15 residues. The material sequenced was PBMCs. The chain has TRBV7-2 and TRBJ2-3; the match to TRBD2 covers 8 bases. The receptor was derived from a woman between 35 and 50 years old in good health. Some clones in this sample may be carry-over from other donors' samples. The CDR3 coding sequence is TGTGCCAGCAGCGAACTCGGGAGGGCCGCAGATACGCAGTATTTT. It yields the protein CASSELGRAADTQYF.